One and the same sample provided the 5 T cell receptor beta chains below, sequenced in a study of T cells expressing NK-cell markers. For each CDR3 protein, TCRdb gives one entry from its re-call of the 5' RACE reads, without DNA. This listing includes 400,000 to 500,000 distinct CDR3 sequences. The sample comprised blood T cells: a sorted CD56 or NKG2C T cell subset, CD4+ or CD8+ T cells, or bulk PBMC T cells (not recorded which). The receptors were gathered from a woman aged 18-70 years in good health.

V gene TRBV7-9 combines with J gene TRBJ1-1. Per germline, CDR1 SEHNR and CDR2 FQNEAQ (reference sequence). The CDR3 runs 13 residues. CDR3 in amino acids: CASSLAPITEAFF.

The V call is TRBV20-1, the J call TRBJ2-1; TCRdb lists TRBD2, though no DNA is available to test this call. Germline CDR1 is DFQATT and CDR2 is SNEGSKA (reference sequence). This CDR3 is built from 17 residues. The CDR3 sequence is CSARAPRLAGGYNEQFF.

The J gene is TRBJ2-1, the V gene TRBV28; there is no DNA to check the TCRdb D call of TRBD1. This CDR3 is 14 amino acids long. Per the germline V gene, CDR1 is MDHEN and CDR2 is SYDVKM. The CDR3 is CASSRGQDYNEQFF.

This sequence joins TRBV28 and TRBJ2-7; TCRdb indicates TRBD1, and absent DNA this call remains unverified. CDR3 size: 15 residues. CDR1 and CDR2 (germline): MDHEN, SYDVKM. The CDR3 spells CASSRTEALAYEQYF.

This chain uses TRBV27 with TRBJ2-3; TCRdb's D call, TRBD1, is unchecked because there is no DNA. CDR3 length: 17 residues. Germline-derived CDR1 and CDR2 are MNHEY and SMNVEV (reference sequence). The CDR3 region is CASSLSPWGSNTDTQYF.